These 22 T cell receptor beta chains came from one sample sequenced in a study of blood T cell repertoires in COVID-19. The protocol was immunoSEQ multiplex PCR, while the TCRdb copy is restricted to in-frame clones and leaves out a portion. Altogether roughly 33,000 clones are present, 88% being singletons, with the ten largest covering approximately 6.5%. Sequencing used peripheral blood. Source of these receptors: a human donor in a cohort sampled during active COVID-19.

The CDR3 DNA reads as TGTGCCAGCAGTTTATATTCGGGGTGGAATCAGCCCCAGCATTTT. This encodes CASSLYSGWNQPQHF. The chain is built from TRBV27 and TRBJ1-5; D is unresolved. CDR1 is MNHEY, CDR2 SMNVEV, per germline (reference sequence). Trimming stripped 1 base from V and 4 bases from J, with 11 bases between. The CDR3 contains 15 residues.

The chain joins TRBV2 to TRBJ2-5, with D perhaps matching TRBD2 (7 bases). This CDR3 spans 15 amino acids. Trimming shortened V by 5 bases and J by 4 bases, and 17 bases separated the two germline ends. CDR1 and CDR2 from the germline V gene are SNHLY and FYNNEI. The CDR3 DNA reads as TGTGCCAGCAGTCGTCTAGGGGGGGCCCGAGAGACCCAGTACTTC. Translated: CASSRLGGARETQYF.

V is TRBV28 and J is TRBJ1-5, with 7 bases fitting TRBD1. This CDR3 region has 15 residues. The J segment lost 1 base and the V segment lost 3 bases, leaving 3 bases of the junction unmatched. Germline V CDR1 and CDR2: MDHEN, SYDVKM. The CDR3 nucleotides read TGTGCCAGCAGTTTCCAGGGGGGAAGCAATCAGCCCCAGCATTTT. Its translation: CASSFQGGSNQPQHF.

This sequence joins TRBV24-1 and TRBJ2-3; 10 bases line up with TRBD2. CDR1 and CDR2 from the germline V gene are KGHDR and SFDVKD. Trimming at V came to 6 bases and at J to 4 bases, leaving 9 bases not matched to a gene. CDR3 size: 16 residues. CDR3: CATSLAGASGADTQYF. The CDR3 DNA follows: TGTGCCACCAGTCTAGCGGGGGCCTCTGGGGCAGATACGCAGTATTTT.

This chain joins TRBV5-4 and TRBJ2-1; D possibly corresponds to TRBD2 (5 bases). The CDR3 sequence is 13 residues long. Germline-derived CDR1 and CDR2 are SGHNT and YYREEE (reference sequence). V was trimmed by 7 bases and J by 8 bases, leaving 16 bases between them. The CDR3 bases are TGTGCCAGCCGGGATCCCGACAACGATGAGCAGTTCTTC. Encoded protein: CASRDPDNDEQFF.

CDR3 nucleotides: TGTGCCAGCAGTTTATCGGGAGGACTAGCGGCTTCCTACGAGCAGTACTTC. Encoded protein: CASSLSGGLAASYEQYF. This chain uses TRBV27 with TRBJ2-7; 10 bases agree with TRBD2. Germline assignment: CDR1 MNHEY and CDR2 SMNVEV (reference sequence). V lost 0 bases and J lost 1; bases outside the gene matches: 6. The CDR3 contains 17 residues.

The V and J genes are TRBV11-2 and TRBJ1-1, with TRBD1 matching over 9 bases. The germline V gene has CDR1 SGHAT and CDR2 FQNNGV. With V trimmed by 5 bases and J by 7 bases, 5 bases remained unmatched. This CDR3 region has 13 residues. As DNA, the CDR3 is TGTGCCAGCAGCCGGGACAGGGAGAATGAAGCTTTCTTT. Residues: CASSRDRENEAFF.

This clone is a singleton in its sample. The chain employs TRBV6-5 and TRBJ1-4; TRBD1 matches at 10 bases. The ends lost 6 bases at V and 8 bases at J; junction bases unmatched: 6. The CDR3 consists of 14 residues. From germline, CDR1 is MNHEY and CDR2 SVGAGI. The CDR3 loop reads CASRVTGGDEKLFF. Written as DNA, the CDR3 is TGTGCCAGCAGAGTGACAGGGGGCGACGAAAAACTGTTTTTT.

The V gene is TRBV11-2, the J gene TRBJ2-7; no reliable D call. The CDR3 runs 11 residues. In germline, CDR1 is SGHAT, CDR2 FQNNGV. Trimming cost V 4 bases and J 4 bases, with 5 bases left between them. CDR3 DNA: TGTGCCAGCAGCTCCCAATACGAGCAGTACTTC. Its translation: CASSSQYEQYF.

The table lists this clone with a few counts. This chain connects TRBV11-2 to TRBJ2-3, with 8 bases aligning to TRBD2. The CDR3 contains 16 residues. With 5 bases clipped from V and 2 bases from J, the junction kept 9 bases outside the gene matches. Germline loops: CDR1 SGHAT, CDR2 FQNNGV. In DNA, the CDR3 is TGTGCCAGCAGCCGTATCGGGGGGGGAGACACAGATACGCAGTATTTT. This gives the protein CASSRIGGGDTDTQYF.

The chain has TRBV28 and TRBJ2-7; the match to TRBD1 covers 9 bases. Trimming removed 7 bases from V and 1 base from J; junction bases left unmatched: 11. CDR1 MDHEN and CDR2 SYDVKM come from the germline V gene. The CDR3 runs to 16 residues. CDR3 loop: CASTSIGTGSSYEQYF. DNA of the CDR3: TGTGCCAGCACATCAATCGGGACAGGGAGTTCCTACGAGCAGTACTTC.

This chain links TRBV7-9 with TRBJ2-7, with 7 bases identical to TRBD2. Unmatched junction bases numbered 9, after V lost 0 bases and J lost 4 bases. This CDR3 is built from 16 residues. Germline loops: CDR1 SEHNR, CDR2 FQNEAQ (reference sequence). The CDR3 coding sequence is TGTGCCAGCAGCTTAGCGGGAGGGGCAAGGCCGTACGAGCAGTACTTC. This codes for CASSLAGGARPYEQYF.

The CDR3 nucleotides are TGTGCCAGCAGTGGACTAGCGGTCTTTTCTTACAATGAGCAGTTCTTC. Translated: CASSGLAVFSYNEQFF. The V call is TRBV2, the J call TRBJ2-1, with 9 nucleotides matching TRBD2. V gave up 4 bases and J gave up 4 bases; unmatched junction bases: 8. The CDR3 loop spans 16 amino acids. In germline, CDR1 is SNHLY, CDR2 FYNNEI.

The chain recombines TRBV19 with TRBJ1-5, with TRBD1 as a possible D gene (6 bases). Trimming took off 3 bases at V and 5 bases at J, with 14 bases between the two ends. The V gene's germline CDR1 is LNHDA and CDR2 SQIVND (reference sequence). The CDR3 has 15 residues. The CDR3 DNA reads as TGTGCCAGTAGTATCTTAGGGGGAGGGGATCAGCCCCAGCATTTT. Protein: CASSILGGGDQPQHF.

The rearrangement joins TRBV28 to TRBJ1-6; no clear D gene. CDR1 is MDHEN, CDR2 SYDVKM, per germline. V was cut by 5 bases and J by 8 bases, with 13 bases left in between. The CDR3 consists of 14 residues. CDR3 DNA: TGTGCCAGCAGTATCTCGGTCGGTTATTCACCCCTCCACTTT. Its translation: CASSISVGYSPLHF.

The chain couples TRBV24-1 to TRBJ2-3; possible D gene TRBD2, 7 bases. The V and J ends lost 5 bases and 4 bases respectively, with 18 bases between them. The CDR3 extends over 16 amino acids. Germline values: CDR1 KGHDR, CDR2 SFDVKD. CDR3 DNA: TGTGCCACCAGTGCGATCGGGGAGGGGGTCGCAGATACGCAGTATTTT. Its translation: CATSAIGEGVADTQYF.

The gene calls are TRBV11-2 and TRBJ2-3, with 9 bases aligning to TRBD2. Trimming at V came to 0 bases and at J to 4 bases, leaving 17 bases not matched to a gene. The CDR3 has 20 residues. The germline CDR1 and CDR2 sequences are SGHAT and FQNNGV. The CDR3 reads CASSLDLFSGGPVGSDTQYF. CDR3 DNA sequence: TGTGCCAGCAGCTTAGATCTCTTTAGCGGGGGCCCCGTTGGTTCAGATACGCAGTATTTT.

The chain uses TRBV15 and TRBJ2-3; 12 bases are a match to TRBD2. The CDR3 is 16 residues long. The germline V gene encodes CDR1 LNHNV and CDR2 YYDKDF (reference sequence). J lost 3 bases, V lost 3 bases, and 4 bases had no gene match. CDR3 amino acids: CATSRTSGGVTDTQYF. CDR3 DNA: TGTGCCACCAGCAGGACTAGCGGGGGTGTTACAGATACGCAGTATTTT.

In DNA form, the CDR3 reads TGTGCCAGCAGCTTAGCGCCAGGGGGGTTGAACACCATATATTTT. It translates to CASSLAPGGLNTIYF. This chain joins TRBV7-2 and TRBJ1-3, with 7 bases aligning to TRBD1. The CDR3 has 15 residues. The junction had 6 bases not matched to a gene; V was cut back by 0 bases and J by 7 bases. Germline V gene sequence: CDR1 SGHTA, CDR2 FQGNSA.

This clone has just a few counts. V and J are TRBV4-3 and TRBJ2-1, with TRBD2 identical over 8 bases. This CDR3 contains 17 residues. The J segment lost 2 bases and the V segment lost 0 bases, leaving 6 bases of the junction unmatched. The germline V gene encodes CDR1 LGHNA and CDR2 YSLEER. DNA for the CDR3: TGCGCCAGCAGCCAAGATCCGGTAGCGGGACCCTACAATGAGCAGTTCTTC. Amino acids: CASSQDPVAGPYNEQFF.

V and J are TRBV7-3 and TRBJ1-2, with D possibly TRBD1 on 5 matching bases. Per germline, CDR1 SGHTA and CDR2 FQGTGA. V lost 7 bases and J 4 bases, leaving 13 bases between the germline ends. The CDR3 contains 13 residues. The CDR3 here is CASKPTEFYGYTF. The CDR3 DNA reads TGTGCCAGCAAGCCGACAGAGTTCTATGGCTACACCTTC.

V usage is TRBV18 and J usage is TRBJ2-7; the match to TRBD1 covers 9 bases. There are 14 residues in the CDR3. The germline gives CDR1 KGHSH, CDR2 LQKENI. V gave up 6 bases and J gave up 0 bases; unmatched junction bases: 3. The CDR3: CASSYRGHSYEQYF. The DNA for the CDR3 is TGTGCCAGCTCCTACAGGGGGCACTCCTACGAGCAGTACTTC.